This TCR beta chain was captured in a study of OX40 agonist ivuxolimab in advanced cancers. The data were produced by immunoSEQ multiplex PCR, yet TCRdb's version contains in-frame clones alone and is incomplete. The sample lists 25,000 to 30,000 clones, 70% to 90% occurring once. Germline CDR1 is KGHSH and CDR2 is LQKENI. There are 14 residues in the CDR3. Baseline was the first blood sampling point, followed by cycle 4 day 1 and cycle 7 day 1. The receptor comes from an adult with an advanced solid tumor such as melanoma, head and neck, liver or kidney cancer. The J gene is TRBJ2-5, the V gene TRBV18; 8 bases line up with TRBD2. The J call could be wrong; TRBJ2-7 is a better fit for the DNA end. Sample: CD4+ or CD8+ T cells sorted from blood, taken in a trial of the OX40 agonist ivuxolimab. CDR3 protein: CASSPTRLAYEQYF. In DNA form, the CDR3 reads TGTGCCAGCTCACCTACTCGACTAGCGTACGAGCAGTACTTC.